These T cell receptor beta chains were read from a single sample in a study of T cells in Graves' hyperthyroidism and ophthalmopathy. MiXCR, run by TCRdb on the multiplex PCR reads, gives a single entry per CDR3 protein. The top ten clones hold less than 75% of a sample with approximately 360,000 distinct CDR3 sequences, 20% to 30% of them seen once. Input material: blood. Receptors originate from a man aged 45-65 years with Graves' hyperthyroidism. The CDR3 runs from the conserved cysteine through the conserved F or W. The D gene is left open where the match is weak. Only some rows state a clone size, as once, few, many or a class for expanded clones.

d_gene	v_gene	abundance	j_gene	CDR3nt	CDR3aa
.	TRBV3-1	once	TRBJ2-3	TGTGCCAGCAGCCAAGATGCGGGCGGGCCCTCCCGTACGCAGTATTTT	CASSQDAGGPSRTQYF
.	TRBV11-1	many	TRBJ2-7	TGTGCCAGCAGCTTCCGTGCGGTTGCTCGAAGCGAGCAGTACTTC	CASSFRAVARSEQYF
TRBD2	TRBV28	many	TRBJ2-7	TGTGCCAGCAGCAGTAGCGGGAGCTACGAGCAGTACTTC	CASSSSGSYEQYF
.	TRBV12-3/TRBV12-4	.	TRBJ1-6	TGTGCCAGCAGCCCGGACAGCGCGAATTCACCCCTCCACTTT	CASSPDSANSPLHF
TRBD2	TRBV12-3/TRBV12-4	many	TRBJ2-5	TGTGCCAGCAGTTTCGGGGCTAGCGGAGGGCCCCAGTACTTC	CASSFGASGGPQYF
TRBD2	TRBV3-1	.	TRBJ2-1	TGTGCCAGCAGCTGGGGGACTAGCGGGATAAGTTCGAGCTCCTACAATGAGCAGTTCTTC	CASSWGTSGISSSSYNEQFF
.	TRBV25-1	once	TRBJ2-2	TGTGCCAGCAGTCCAAGCCTAGGGATCCTGGACACCGGGGAGCTGTTTTTT	CASSPSLGILDTGELFF
.	TRBV18	.	TRBJ2-5	TGTGCCAGCTCACCATCCCCAACGGAGACCCAGTACTTC	CASSPSPTETQYF
TRBD2	TRBV6-1	few	TRBJ2-1	TGTGCCAGCAGCATTACAGGGATCTCCTTAGCGGGAGCTCTTTCCTACAATGAGCAGTTCTTC	CASSITGISLAGALSYNEQFF
TRBD1	TRBV24-1	many	TRBJ1-5	TGTGCCACCAGTGATCGAACAGGGGCCATCAATCAGCCCCAGCATTTT	CATSDRTGAINQPQHF
TRBD2	TRBV7-9	many	TRBJ2-5	TGTGCCAGCAGCTTAGCGATAGCGGGAGGATTCCAAGAGACCCAGTACTTC	CASSLAIAGGFQETQYF
.	TRBV7-9	few	TRBJ1-1	TGTGCCAGCAGCTCGCGAAATGAGAACACTGAAGCTTTCTTT	CASSSRNENTEAFF
TRBD2	TRBV6-1	.	TRBJ2-1	TGTGCCAGCAACGCACTAGCGGGAGGTATGAATGAGCAGTTCTTC	CASNALAGGMNEQFF
TRBD2	TRBV11-2	.	TRBJ2-5	TGTGCCAGCAGCCTACACGGACTAGCGGGAGAGACCCAGTACTTC	CASSLHGLAGETQYF
.	TRBV10-3	few	TRBJ2-5	TGTGCCATCAGCTCAGTCCAAGAGACCCAGTACTTC	CAISSVQETQYF
.	TRBV7-9	.	TRBJ1-5	TGTGCCAGCAGCTTACCCGGGGGAGGCAATCAGCCCCAGCATTTT	CASSLPGGGNQPQHF
TRBD2	TRBV11-3	few	TRBJ2-3	TGTGCCAGCAGCTTTCCTAGCGGGACGAGCACAGATACGCAGTATTTT	CASSFPSGTSTDTQYF
.	TRBV12-5	.	TRBJ2-1	TGTGCTAGTGGTTGGAAACAGGGGCCTCGGGGGAATGAGCAGTTCTTC	CASGWKQGPRGNEQFF
.	TRBV12-3/TRBV12-4	many	TRBJ2-3	TGTGCCAGCAGTTTTAGGGTATGGGGCACTTCCGTCACAGATACGCAGTATTTT	CASSFRVWGTSVTDTQYF
.	TRBV20-1	.	TRBJ2-7	TGCAGTGTAGTGGGCGGCGCCTACGAGCAGTACTTC	CSVVGGAYEQYF
TRBD1	TRBV12-3/TRBV12-4	.	TRBJ2-7	TGTGCCAGCAGTTTTCTGACAGGGACCGAGCAGTACTTC	CASSFLTGTEQYF
TRBD2	TRBV3-1	.	TRBJ2-7	TGTGCCAGCAGCCAGGGACTAGCGGGAGAGGGTTACGAGCAGTACTTC	CASSQGLAGEGYEQYF
.	TRBV6-1	few	TRBJ2-1	TGTGCCAGCAGTGGCTTGGAGGGCCACAATGAGCAGTTCTTC	CASSGLEGHNEQFF
.	TRBV3-1	many	TRBJ2-1	TGTGCCAGCAGCCAAGATATTGACGTTAATGAGCAGTTCTTC	CASSQDIDVNEQFF
.	TRBV28	.	TRBJ2-2	TGTGCCAGCAGTTTTTTTGGGGGCGCAACCGGGGAGCTGTTTTTT	CASSFFGGATGELFF
TRBD2	TRBV20-1	.	TRBJ2-7	TGCAGTGCTTCCCCGAGCGGGAGCGGGTACGAGCAGTACTTC	CSASPSGSGYEQYF
TRBD2	TRBV14	few	TRBJ2-5	TGTGCCAGCAGCCGGATAGCGGGAGGAGAGGAGACCCAGTACTTC	CASSRIAGGEETQYF
TRBD1	TRBV27	.	TRBJ2-5	TGTGCCAGCAGGAACAGGGGTGGACAAGAGACCCAGTACTTC	CASRNRGGQETQYF
.	TRBV9	.	TRBJ2-7	TGTGCCAGCAGCGTAGCTCCGGCCCCAGCGCACGAGCAGTACTTC	CASSVAPAPAHEQYF
TRBD1	TRBV15	few	TRBJ2-7	TGTGCCACCAGCGCTCCGGGACAGGGAACAAGGGAGCAGTACTTC	CATSAPGQGTREQYF
.	TRBV5-1	.	TRBJ1-4	TGCGCCAGCAGCTTAACAGGGTTTGGAGAAAAACTGTTTTTT	CASSLTGFGEKLFF
.	TRBV2	.	TRBJ1-1	TGTGCCAGCACTACAAGAGGGAGATCTCCTGAAGCTTTCTTT	CASTTRGRSPEAFF
.	TRBV11-2	.	TRBJ2-2	TGTGCCAGCAGCTTAGCGGGAGAGCGCATCGGGGAGCTGTTTTTT	CASSLAGERIGELFF
.	TRBV18	many	TRBJ2-3	TGTGCCAGCTCACCGCGCACAGATACGCAGTATTTT	CASSPRTDTQYF
.	TRBV3-1	few	TRBJ1-4	TGTGCCAGCAGCCAAGTCGGAGGGGAAAAACTGTTTTTT	CASSQVGGEKLFF
.	TRBV6-1	many	TRBJ2-5	TGTGCCAGCAGTTTACAAGGAGGGAGAGAGACCCAGTACTTC	CASSLQGGRETQYF
TRBD2	TRBV28	many	TRBJ2-1	TGTGCCAGCACCTCCCCGGGTAGCGGGAGATCCCAACAGTTCTTC	CASTSPGSGRSQQFF
TRBD2	TRBV5-5	many	TRBJ2-5	TGTGCCAGCAGCTTGTCTCCGGCTAGCGGGCAAGAGACCCAGTACTTC	CASSLSPASGQETQYF
TRBD1	TRBV10-3	few	TRBJ1-1	TGTGCCACCGGACAGGCGAACACTGAAGCTTTCTTT	CATGQANTEAFF
.	TRBV11-2	.	TRBJ1-1	TGTGCCAGCAGCTTTTCTGGAGCTTTCTTT	CASSFSGAFF
.	TRBV7-9	many	TRBJ2-3	TGTGCCAGCAGCTTAGTGGCGTCAGGGACAGATACGCAGTATTTT	CASSLVASGTDTQYF
.	TRBV14	.	TRBJ2-7	TGTGCCAGCAGCCAAGGGGGACACATCTACGAGCAGTACTTC	CASSQGGHIYEQYF
.	TRBV6-1	.	TRBJ2-5	TGTGCCAGCAGATCCCCGCCGACCCACCCGCTTGGAGAGACCCAGTACTTC	CASRSPPTHPLGETQYF
.	TRBV12-3/TRBV12-4	few	TRBJ1-2	TGTGCCATAGGACAGAACTCCCCCGGAGCTAACTATGGCTACACCTTC	CAIGQNSPGANYGYTF
.	TRBV28	few	TRBJ1-5	TGTGCCAGCAGCTCACCCCATAGCAATCAGCCCCAGCATTTT	CASSSPHSNQPQHF
TRBD2	TRBV11-3	few	TRBJ2-1	TGTGCCAGCAGCTTGCCGGGACTAGTGGGCAATGAGCAGTTCTTC	CASSLPGLVGNEQFF
TRBD2	TRBV11-1	many	TRBJ2-5	TGTGCCAGCAGTTCCGGGACTAGAAGTCAAGAGACCCAGTACTTC	CASSSGTRSQETQYF
.	TRBV7-6	few	TRBJ2-7	TGTGCCAGCAGCCTAGGGCACCGGGGCTTCGAGCAGTACTTC	CASSLGHRGFEQYF
TRBD2	TRBV6-2/TRBV6-3	.	TRBJ2-3	TGTGCCAGCAGTTACCTAGCGGGAGGGCCTTCGGATACGCAGTATTTT	CASSYLAGGPSDTQYF
.	TRBV11-2	few	TRBJ1-3	TGTGCCAGCAGCTTTACAGGGAGATCTGGAAACACCATATATTTT	CASSFTGRSGNTIYF
TRBD1	TRBV3-1	few	TRBJ1-1	TGTGCCAGCAAGGCGACAGGGGATATGAACACTGAAGCTTTCTTT	CASKATGDMNTEAFF
TRBD2	TRBV12-5	many	TRBJ2-3	TGTGCCAGCGGGACCACAGATACGCAGTATTTT	CASGTTDTQYF
.	TRBV7-9	few	TRBJ2-7	TGTGCCAGCAGCTTACTTGGACTCTACTACGAGCAGTACTTC	CASSLLGLYYEQYF
TRBD1	TRBV19	few	TRBJ1-2	TGTGCCAGTAGTATAGATCCGGGACAGACCTCCTACACCTTC	CASSIDPGQTSYTF
.	TRBV18	few	TRBJ1-1	TGTGCCAGCTCACCAAGTAGTCGCACTGAAGCTTTCTTT	CASSPSSRTEAFF
.	TRBV19	.	TRBJ1-2	TGTGCCAGTAGTATTCAGCGGGGAAGCTATGGCTACACCTTC	CASSIQRGSYGYTF
.	TRBV5-1	.	TRBJ2-2	TGCGCCAGCAGCCTCTTTATGGGGGGCACCGGGGAGCTGTTTTTT	CASSLFMGGTGELFF
.	TRBV5-1	many	TRBJ2-1	TGCGCCAGCAGCTTGGGGACCACACTCGAGGAGCAGTTCTTC	CASSLGTTLEEQFF
.	TRBV10-1	few	TRBJ1-5	TGCGCCAGCAGTGTGGGACATCGCTTTCCTGATCAGCCCCAGCATTTT	CASSVGHRFPDQPQHF
TRBD1	TRBV11-2	.	TRBJ2-6	TGTGCCAGCAGCTTAGAAGGGACAGGACCCTACTCTGGGGCCAACGTCCTGACTTTC	CASSLEGTGPYSGANVLTF